One sample yielded the 2 T cell receptor beta chains listed below, sequenced in a study of blood T cell repertoires in COVID-19. The repertoire was sequenced with immunoSEQ multiplex PCR; TCRdb's copy has only in-frame clones and lacks some. The table lists about 140,000 clones, about 80% of them singletons. Sequencing input: PBMCs or T cells enriched from blood (not recorded which). These receptors were obtained from a woman aged 45-65 years who had recovered from COVID-19.

This chain connects TRBV19 to TRBJ2-7; 11 nucleotides align to TRBD1. Losses at the gene ends were 3 bases for V and 5 bases for J; bases not matched to a gene: 3. The CDR3 runs 14 residues. The V gene's germline CDR1 is LNHDA and CDR2 SQIVND (reference sequence). The CDR3 DNA follows: TGTGCCAGTAGTATCGGACAGGGGGCCCACGAGCAGTACTTC. Its protein is CASSIGQGAHEQYF.

The chain couples TRBV7-9 to TRBJ2-3; D is perhaps TRBD2 (6 bases). V was clipped by 5 bases and J by 0 bases, with 12 bases between them. The CDR3 covers 15 residues. The V gene's germline CDR1 is SEHNR and CDR2 FQNEAQ (reference sequence). This chain's CDR3 is CASSQTGVSTDTQYF. The CDR3 DNA reads TGTGCCAGCAGCCAAACGGGAGTCAGCACAGATACGCAGTATTTT.